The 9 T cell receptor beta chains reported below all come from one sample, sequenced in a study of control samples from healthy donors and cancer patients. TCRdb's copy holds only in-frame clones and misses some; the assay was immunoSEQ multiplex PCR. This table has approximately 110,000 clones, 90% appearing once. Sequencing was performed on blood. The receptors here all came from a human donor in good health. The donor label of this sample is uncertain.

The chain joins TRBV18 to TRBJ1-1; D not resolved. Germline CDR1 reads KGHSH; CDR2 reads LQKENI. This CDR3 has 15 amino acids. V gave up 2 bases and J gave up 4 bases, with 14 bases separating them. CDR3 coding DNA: TGTGCCAGCTCACCAGGGCCACGAGGGCTCACTGAAGCTTTCTTT. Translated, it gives CASSPGPRGLTEAFF.

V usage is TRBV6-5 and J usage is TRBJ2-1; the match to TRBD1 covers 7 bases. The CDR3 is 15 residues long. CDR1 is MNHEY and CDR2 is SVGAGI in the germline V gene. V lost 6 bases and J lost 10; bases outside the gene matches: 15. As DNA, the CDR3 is TGTGCCAGCAGCAAGGGGGCCCCATGGCCCCCAGAGCAGTTCTTC. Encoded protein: CASSKGAPWPPEQFF.

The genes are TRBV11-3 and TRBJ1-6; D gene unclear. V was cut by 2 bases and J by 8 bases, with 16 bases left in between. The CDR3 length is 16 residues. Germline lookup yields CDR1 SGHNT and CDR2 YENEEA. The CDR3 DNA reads TGTGCCAGCAGCTTATATCACTACAAACTAGATTCACCCCTCCACTTT. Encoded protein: CASSLYHYKLDSPLHF.

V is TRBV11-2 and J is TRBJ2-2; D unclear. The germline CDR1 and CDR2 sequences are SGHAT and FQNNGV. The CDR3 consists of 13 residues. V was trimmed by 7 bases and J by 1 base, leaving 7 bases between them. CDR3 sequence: CASILGNTGELFF. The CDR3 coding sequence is TGTGCCAGCATTCTTGGGAACACCGGGGAGCTGTTTTTT.

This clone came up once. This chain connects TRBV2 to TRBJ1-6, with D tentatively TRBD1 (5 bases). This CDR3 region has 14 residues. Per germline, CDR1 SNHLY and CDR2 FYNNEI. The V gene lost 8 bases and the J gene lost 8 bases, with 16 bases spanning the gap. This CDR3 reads CASAPGPEDSPLHF. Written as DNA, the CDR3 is TGTGCCAGCGCCCCGGGACCGGAAGATTCACCCCTCCACTTT.

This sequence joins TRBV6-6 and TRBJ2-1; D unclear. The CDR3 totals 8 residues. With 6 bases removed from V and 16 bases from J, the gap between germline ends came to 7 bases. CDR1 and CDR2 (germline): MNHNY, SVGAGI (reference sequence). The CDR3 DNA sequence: TGTGCCAGCAGACGGTTTTTCTTC. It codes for CASRRFFF.

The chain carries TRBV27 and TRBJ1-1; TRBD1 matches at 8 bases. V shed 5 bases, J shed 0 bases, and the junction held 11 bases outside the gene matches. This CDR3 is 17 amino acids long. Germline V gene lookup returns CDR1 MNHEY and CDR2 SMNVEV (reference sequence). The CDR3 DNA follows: TGTGCCAGCAGTCCTAGGACAGGGACGGTCATGAACACTGAAGCTTTCTTT. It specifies CASSPRTGTVMNTEAFF.

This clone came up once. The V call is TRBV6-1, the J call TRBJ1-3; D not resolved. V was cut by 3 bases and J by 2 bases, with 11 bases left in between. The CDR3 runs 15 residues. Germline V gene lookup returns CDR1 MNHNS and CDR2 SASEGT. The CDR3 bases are TGTGCCAGCAGTGAGACTCCCAGCACTGGAAACACCATATATTTT. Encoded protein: CASSETPSTGNTIYF.

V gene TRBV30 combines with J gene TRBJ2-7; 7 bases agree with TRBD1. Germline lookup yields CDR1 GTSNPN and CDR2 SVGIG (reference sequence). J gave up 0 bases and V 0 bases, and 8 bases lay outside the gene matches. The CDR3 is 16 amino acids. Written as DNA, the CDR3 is TGTGCCTGGAGTGTAGGGGGCAGGGGGTACTCCTACGAGCAGTACTTC. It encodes CAWSVGGRGYSYEQYF.